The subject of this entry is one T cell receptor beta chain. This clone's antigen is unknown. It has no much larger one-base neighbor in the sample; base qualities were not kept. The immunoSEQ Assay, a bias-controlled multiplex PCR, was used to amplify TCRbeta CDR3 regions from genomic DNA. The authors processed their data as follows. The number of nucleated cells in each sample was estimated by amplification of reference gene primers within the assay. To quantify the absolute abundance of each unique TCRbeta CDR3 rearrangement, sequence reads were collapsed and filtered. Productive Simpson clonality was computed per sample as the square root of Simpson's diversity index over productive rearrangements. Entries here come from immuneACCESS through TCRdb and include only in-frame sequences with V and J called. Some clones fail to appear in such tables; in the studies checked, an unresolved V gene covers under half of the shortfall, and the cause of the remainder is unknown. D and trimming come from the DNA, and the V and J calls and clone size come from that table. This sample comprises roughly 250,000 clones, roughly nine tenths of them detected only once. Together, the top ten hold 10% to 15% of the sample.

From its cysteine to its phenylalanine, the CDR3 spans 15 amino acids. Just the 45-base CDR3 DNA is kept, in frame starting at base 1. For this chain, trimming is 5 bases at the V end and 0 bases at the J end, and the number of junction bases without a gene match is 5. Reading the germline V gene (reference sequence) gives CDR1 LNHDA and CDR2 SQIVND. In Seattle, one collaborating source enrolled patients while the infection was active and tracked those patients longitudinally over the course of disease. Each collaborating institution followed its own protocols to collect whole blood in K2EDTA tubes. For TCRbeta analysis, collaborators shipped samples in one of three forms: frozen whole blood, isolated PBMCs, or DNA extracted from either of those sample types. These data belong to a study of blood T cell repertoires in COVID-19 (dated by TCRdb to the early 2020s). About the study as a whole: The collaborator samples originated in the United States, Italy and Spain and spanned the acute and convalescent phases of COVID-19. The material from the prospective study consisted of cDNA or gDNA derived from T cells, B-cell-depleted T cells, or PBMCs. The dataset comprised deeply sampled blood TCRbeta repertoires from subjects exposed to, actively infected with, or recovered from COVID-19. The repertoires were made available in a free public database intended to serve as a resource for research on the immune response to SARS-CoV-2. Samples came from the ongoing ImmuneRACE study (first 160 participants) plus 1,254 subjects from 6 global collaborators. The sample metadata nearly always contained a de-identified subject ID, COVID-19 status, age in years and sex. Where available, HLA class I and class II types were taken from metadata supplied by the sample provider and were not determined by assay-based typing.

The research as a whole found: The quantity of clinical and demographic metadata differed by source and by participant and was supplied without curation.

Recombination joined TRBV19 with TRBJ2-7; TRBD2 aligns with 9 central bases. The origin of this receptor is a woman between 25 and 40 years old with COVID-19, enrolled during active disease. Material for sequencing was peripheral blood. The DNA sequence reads TGTGCCAGTAGTTTTAGCGGGGGCAGCTCCTACGAGCAGTACTTC. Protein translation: CASSFSGGSSYEQYF.